This TCR beta chain was found in a study of blood T cell repertoires in COVID-19. Study as a whole: COVID-19 samples collected from the United States, Italy and Spain covered acute and convalescent phases. Sample material is recorded as cDNA or gDNA derived from T cells, B-cell-depleted T cells, or PBMCs.

As processed by the authors: Estimates of nucleated cell counts were drawn from the amplification of reference gene primers. The repertoire was sequenced with immunoSEQ multiplex PCR; TCRdb's copy has only in-frame clones and lacks some. The DNA was the basis for D and trimming; V, J and clone size are from that table. The table records 90,000 to 100,000 clones, 84% of them present only once. Material for sequencing was peripheral blood. The sequence was obtained from a man between 65 and 85 years old with active or convalescent COVID-19.

The chain's CDR3 is CSAHAGGGSTGELFF. In DNA, the CDR3 is TGCAGCGCTCACGCAGGAGGCGGGAGTACCGGGGAGCTGTTTTTT. The rearrangement links TRBV29-1 to TRBJ2-2; 7 nucleotides align to TRBD2. The trim removed 7 bases at V and 5 bases at J, leaving 13 bases unmatched. This CDR3 region has 15 residues. Germline CDR1 SQVTM, CDR2 ANQGSEA.